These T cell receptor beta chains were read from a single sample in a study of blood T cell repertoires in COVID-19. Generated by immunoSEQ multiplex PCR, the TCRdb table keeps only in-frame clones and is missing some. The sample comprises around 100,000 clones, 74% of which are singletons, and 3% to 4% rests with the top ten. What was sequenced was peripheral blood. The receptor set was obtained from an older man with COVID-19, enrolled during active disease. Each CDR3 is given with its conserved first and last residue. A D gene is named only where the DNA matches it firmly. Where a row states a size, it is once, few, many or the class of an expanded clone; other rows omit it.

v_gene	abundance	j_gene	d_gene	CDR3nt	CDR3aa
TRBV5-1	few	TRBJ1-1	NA	TGCGCCAGCAGCTTGGACATCGGGAGTACTGAAGCTTTCTTT	CASSLDIGSTEAFF
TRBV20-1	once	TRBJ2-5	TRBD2	TGCAGTGCTAGTTCTAGCGGGAGTTCAGTAGGCGAGACCCAGTACTTC	CSASSSGSSVGETQYF
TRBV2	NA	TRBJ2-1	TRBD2	TGTGCCAGCAGAGGGACTAGCGGGAGTCAGTTCCCCTACAATGAGCAGTTCTTC	CASRGTSGSQFPYNEQFF
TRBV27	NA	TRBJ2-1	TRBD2	TGTGCCAGCAGTTCGACTAGCTATGAGCAGTTCTTC	CASSSTSYEQFF
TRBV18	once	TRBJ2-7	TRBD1	TGTGCCAGCTCAGCAGGGACAGGGAAATCCTACGAGCAGTACTTC	CASSAGTGKSYEQYF
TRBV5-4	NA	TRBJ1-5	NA	TGTGCCAGCAGCGTTGGGGGGTTGGGGCAGAGCAATCAGCCCCAGCATTTT	CASSVGGLGQSNQPQHF
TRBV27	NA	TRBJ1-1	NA	TGTGCCAGCAGTCCACCCAGGGGACACATGAACACTGAAGCTTTCTTT	CASSPPRGHMNTEAFF
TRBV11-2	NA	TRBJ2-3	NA	TGTGCCAGCAGCTTAGTGACGGGGAAACTTAGCACAGATACGCAGTATTTT	CASSLVTGKLSTDTQYF
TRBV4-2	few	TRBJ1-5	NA	TGTGCCAGCAGCCAAGATAGGAGGGTAGGGGCCTATCAGCCCCAGCATTTT	CASSQDRRVGAYQPQHF
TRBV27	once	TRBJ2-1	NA	TGTGCCAGCAGTTTATGGGCACCGAGCTCCTACAATGAGCAGTTCTTC	CASSLWAPSSYNEQFF
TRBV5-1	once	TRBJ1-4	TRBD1	TGCGCCAGCAGCTTGGGTGGGACAGGGACTAATGAAAAACTGTTTTTT	CASSLGGTGTNEKLFF
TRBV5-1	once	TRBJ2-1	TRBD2	TGCGCCAGCAGCTTTGATGGGACTAGCGGCCGCAATGAGCAGTTCTTC	CASSFDGTSGRNEQFF
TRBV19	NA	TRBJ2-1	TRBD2	TGTGCCAGTAGTCCGGTCTCGGCGGCTAGCGGGGAGCAGTTCTTC	CASSPVSAASGEQFF
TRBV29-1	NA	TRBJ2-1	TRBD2	TGCAGCGTTGAAGGTCAACTAGCGGGAGGGCCATTGAATGAGCAGTTCTTC	CSVEGQLAGGPLNEQFF
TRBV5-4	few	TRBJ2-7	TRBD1	TGTGCCAGCAGCTTACAGGGGCCCAGCTCCTACGAGCAGTACTTC	CASSLQGPSSYEQYF
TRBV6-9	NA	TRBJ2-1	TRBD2	TGTGCCAGCCGACTTTGCACCGAACTAGCGGGAGGGGCTGAGCAGTTCTTC	CASRLCTELAGGAEQFF
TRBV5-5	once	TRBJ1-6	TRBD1	TGTGCCAGCAGCTCCAGGACAGGGCTGGATTCACCCCTCCACTTT	CASSSRTGLDSPLHF
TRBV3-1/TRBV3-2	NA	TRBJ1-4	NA	TGTGCCAGCAGCCAGTGGTTTGGGCCTCCAACTAATGAAAAACTGTTTTTT	CASSQWFGPPTNEKLFF
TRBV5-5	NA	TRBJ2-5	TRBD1	TGTGCCAGCAGCCCCGGACAGGGGTGGGAGACCCAGTACTTC	CASSPGQGWETQYF
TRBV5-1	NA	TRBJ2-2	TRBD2	TGCGCCAGCAGCCCCGGGAGGTACACCGGGGAGCTGTTTTTT	CASSPGRYTGELFF
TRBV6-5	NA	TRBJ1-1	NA	TGTGCCAGCAGACAACCGGACAGGAACACTGAAGCTTTCTTT	CASRQPDRNTEAFF
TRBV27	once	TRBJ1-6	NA	TGTGCCAGCAGTTTGGGGCAGGCCCTTCTAAATAATTCACCCCTCCACTTT	CASSLGQALLNNSPLHF
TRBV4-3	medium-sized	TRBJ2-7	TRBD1	TGCGCCAGCAGAGGGACAGCCTACGAGCAGTACTTC	CASRGTAYEQYF
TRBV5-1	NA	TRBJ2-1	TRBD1	TGCGCCAGCAGCTTGGTTGGACAGGCATACAATGAGCAGTTCTTC	CASSLVGQAYNEQFF
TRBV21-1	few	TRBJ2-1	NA	TGTGCCAGCAGAACTAGCGGGAGCTCCTACAATGAGCAGTTCTTC	CASRTSGSSYNEQFF
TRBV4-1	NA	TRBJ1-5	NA	TGCGCCAGCAGCCAAGAAGTCCGGCAGCCCCAGCATTTT	CASSQEVRQPQHF
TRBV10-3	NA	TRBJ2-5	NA	TGTGCCATCAGACCCGAGGGAGAGACCCAGTACTTC	CAIRPEGETQYF
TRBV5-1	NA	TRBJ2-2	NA	TGCGCCAGCAGCTTGCCCGGGAGCGGCACCGGGGAGCTGTTTTTT	CASSLPGSGTGELFF
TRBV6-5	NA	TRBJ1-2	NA	TGTGCCAGCGGCAGATTCGGGACATGGAATGGCTACACCTTC	CASGRFGTWNGYTF
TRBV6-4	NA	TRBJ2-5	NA	TGTGCCAGCAGTCTCGACAGTTACTCGCCCCAGTACTTC	CASSLDSYSPQYF
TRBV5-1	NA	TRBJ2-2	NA	TGCGCCAGCAGCTTGGAGGGACACAACACCGGGGAGCTGTTTTTT	CASSLEGHNTGELFF
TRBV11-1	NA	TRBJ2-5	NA	TGTGCCAGCAGTCCACAAGAGACCCAGTACTTC	CASSPQETQYF
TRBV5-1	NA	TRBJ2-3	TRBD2	TGCGCCAGCAGCCCCGGACTAGCGGGAGTAGGCGATACGCAGTATTTT	CASSPGLAGVGDTQYF
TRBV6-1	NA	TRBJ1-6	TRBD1	TGTGCCAGCAGTGAAGTGGGACAGGGGAATTCACCCCTCCACTTT	CASSEVGQGNSPLHF
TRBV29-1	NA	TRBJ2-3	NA	TGCAGCGCCGCCCGGGGAGGAGACACAGATACGCAGTATTTT	CSAARGGDTDTQYF
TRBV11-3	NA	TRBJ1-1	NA	TGTGCCAGCAGCTTGGCAGGGGTGAACACTGAAGCTTTCTTT	CASSLAGVNTEAFF